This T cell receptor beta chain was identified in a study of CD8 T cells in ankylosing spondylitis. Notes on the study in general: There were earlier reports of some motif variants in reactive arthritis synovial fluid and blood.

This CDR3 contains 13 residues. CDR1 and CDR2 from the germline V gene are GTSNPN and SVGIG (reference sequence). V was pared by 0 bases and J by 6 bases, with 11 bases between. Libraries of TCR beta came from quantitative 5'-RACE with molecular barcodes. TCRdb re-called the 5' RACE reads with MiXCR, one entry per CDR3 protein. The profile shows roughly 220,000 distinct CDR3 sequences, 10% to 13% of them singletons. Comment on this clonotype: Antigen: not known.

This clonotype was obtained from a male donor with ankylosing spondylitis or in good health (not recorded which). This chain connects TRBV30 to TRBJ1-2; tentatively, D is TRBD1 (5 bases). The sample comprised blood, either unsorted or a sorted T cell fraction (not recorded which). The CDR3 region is CAWSVQGADGYTF. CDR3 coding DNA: TGTGCCTGGAGTGTACAAGGGGCAGATGGCTACACCTTC.